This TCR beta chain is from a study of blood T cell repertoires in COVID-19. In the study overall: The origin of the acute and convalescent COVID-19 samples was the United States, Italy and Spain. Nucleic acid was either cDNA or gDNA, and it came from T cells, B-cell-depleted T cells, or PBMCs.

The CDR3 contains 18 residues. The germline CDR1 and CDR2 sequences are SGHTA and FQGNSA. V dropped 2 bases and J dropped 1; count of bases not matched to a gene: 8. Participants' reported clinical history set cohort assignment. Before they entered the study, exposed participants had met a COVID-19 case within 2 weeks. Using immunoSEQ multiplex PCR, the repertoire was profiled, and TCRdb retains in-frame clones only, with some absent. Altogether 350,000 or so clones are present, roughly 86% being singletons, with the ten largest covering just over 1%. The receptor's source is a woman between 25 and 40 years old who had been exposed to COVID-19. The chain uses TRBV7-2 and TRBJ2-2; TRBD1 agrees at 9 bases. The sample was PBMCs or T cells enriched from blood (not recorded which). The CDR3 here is CASSLYLTGGGNTGELFF. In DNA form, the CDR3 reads TGTGCCAGCAGCTTATACCTAACAGGGGGCGGGAACACCGGGGAGCTGTTTTTT.